The clone carrying this TCR beta chain showed up just a few times. The antigen remains unidentified. Each CDR3 protein is one row after TCRdb ran MiXCR on the RT-PCR reads. This table has 800,000 or so distinct CDR3 sequences, 20% to 25% appearing once. The data belong to a study of response to subunit inactivated influenza vaccine. Study-wide points: Seasonal influenza vaccination, on each occasion, was suggested by the authors to recruit few new T cells.

Looked up from germline, CDR1 is LNHNV and CDR2 is YYDKDF (reference sequence). Trimming shortened V by 1 base and J by 6 bases, and 7 bases separated the two germline ends. The CDR3 is 12 amino acids. The input for sequencing was PBMCs from blood, taken 5 days after vaccination. V is TRBV15 and J is TRBJ2-7; D remains unclear. The origin of this receptor is a man aged 50-59 years who received an inactivated influenza vaccine. The CDR3 DNA reads TGTGCCACCAGCAGAGGAGGTGGCGAGCAGTACTTC. Translated: CATSRGGGEQYF. The variable domain in full, with the rest retrieved from reference TRBV15 and TRBJ2-7, is DAMVIQNPRYQVTQFGKPVTLSCSQTLNHNVMYWYQQKSSQAPKLLFHYYDKDFNNEADTPDNFQSRRPNTSFCFLDIRSPGLGDTAMYLCATSRGGGEQYFGPGTRLTVT.